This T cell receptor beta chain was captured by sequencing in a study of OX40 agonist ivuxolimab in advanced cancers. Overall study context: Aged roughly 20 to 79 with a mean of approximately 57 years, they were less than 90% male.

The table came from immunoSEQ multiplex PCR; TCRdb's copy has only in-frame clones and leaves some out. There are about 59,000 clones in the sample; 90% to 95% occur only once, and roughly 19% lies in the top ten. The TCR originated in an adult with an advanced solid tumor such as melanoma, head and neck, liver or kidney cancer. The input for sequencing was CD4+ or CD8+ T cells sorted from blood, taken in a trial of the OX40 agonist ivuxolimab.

In DNA, the CDR3 is TGTGCCAGCAGCGTAGAACAGGGGCCCAGGGAAAAACTGTTTTTT. Translating it yields CASSVEQGPREKLFF. The V gene is TRBV9, the J gene TRBJ1-4, with 7 bases identical to TRBD1. The CDR3 has 15 residues. Germline loops: CDR1 SGDLS, CDR2 YYNGEE. Trimming took 0 bases from V and 8 from J; bases not matched to a gene: 7.